This T cell receptor beta chain was sequenced for a study of T cell responses to AZD1222 COVID-19 vaccine. Some second doses came at about 4 weeks and others at about 12 weeks; these were pooled. Remarks on this clone: The antigen is unknown.

The germline CDR1 and CDR2 sequences are SGHNT and YYREEE (reference sequence). V gave up 3 bases and J gave up 7 bases, with 11 bases separating them. The length of the CDR3 is 14 residues. General study findings and limits: Across spike, vaccine-associated CD4 TCRs were found, dominant at 160-218 and 743-854. There were mostly white British donors and more females than males, and clonal diversity was possibly underestimated. Sampling that yielded the repertoires occurred only after the peak T cell response.

Assay used: immunoSEQ multiplex PCR; TCRdb lists only in-frame clones, some missing. The data hold roughly 50,000 clones, with approximately 91% observed a single time. Sequencing used peripheral blood, obtained 28 days after the second AZD1222 dose. The chain employs TRBV5-4 and TRBJ1-6; a weak D match, TRBD1 (6 bases). The sequence came from an adult who received the AZD1222 COVID-19 vaccine. CDR3 DNA sequence: TGTGCCAGCAGCTCCAGGGGTGTGAATTCACCCCTCCACTTT. It specifies CASSSRGVNSPLHF.